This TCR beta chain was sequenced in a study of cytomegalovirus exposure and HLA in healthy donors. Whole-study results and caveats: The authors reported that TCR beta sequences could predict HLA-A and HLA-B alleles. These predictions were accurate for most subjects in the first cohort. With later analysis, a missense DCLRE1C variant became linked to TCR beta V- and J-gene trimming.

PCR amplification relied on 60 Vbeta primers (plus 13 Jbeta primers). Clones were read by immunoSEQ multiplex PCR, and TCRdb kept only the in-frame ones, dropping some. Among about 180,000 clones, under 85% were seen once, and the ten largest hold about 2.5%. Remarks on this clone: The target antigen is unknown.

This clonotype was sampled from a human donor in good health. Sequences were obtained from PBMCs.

As DNA, the CDR3 is TGTGCCAGCAGTGACCGGGGACTAGTGGTTGGTGACGAGCAGTACTTC. Protein sequence: CASSDRGLVVGDEQYF. The chain employs TRBV6-1 and TRBJ2-7, with 8 bases that match TRBD2. The J segment lost 5 bases and the V segment lost 3 bases, leaving 12 bases of the junction unmatched. Looked up from germline, CDR1 is MNHNS and CDR2 is SASEGT. The CDR3 extends over 16 amino acids.